This paragraph reports one T cell receptor (beta chain). Its antigen has not been determined. Per-nucleotide qualities are absent, and no much larger clonotype sits a single base away. These data come from a study of T-cell memory formation after mild COVID-19 (dated by TCRdb to the early 2020s). Context from the whole study: TCR sequence clusters from the two donors were largely donor specific. In a couple of donors, T-cell clones that expanded and contracted after mild COVID-19 were tracked by sequencing TCRalpha and TCRbeta repertoires over time. Two young, previously healthy adult volunteers, one female and one male, were included in the cohort.

Ficoll-Paque density gradient centrifugation was used to isolate PBMCs. The full study reports these points: Only two mild cases were covered in the study, and larger cohorts including severe cases with pre-infection samples were considered necessary. Some responding clones were found in pre-infection memory, which suggests that pre-existing cross-reactive memory T cells took part in the SARS-CoV-2 response. Contracting CD4+ clones turned up mainly in the CM and EM memory subsets, whereas EMRA was where CD8+ clones were enriched. SARS-CoV-2 specificity of the second-wave clones peaking on day 37 was not confirmed. Balanced CD4/CD8 phenotypes were observed for clones contracting from day 15 to 85, whereas a bias towards CD4+ was observed for a second wave of clones expanding from day 15 to 37.

Sequenced on an Illumina NovaSeq 6000. cDNA libraries for TCRalpha and TCRbeta were prepared by 5'RACE using constant-segment primers, with sample barcodes and unique molecular identifiers added. RNA was extracted from every sample with Trizol reagent. The libraries were amplified in two PCR steps, and the second step added a second sample barcode and Illumina TruSeq adapters. Sequencing of the libraries was done on an Illumina NovaSeq, producing 2 x 150 bp paired-end reads. As for the authors' bioinformatics: With migec v1.2.7, reads were demultiplexed and then collapsed into UMI-guided consensus sequences. Using mixcr v2.1.11, UMI consensuses were aligned to TRA and TRB V and J templates and then assembled into clonotypes. A clonotype was counted as expanded or contracted only if both edgeR and NoisET called the change significant, with noise models trained on biological replicates. For edgeR calls, a false discovery rate-adjusted p below 0.01 and a log2 fold-change threshold of 1 were applied. As an exploratory analysis of dynamics, max-normalized trajectories of the 1000 most abundant clonotypes were examined by PCA with hierarchical clustering. Separately sequenced CD4+ and CD8+ repertoires were used to assign a CD4 or CD8 phenotype to each responding clone. TCRdb handled the public reads itself, with Q25 trimming in fastp and clone calling in MiXCR, and kept productive beta chains. Rows with one shared CDR3 protein collapse into an entry with the most common genes and DNA. The V and J calls and clone size come from TCRdb's table, not from the authors' own analysis. Here the sample has around 450,000 distinct CDR3 sequences; 20% occur a single time. The ten largest clones represent 7.5% to 9.5% of the sample.

The receptor was derived from an adult woman who had mild COVID-19 (a few samples of this study predate the infection). The sample titles of this study are shuffled in the database, so cell type and time point are left out; the donor was told from shared clones. Sequenced: PBMCs or a T cell subset sorted from them (not recorded which).

The nucleotide sequence reads as follows: TGTGCCAGCAGCCACCCGCGGCTAGCGGGACCCTCTGGGGCCAACGTCCTGACTTTC. Its translation is CASSHPRLAGPSGANVLTF. The sequence joins TRBV12-3 or TRBV12-4 to TRBJ2-6, and 9 junction bases match TRBD2. From cysteine to phenylalanine, the CDR3 is 19 amino acids long. Only the CDR3 DNA stays, 57 bases, in frame from base 1. Ends trimmed: V by 6 bases, J by 0 bases; bases unmatched to a gene: 12.